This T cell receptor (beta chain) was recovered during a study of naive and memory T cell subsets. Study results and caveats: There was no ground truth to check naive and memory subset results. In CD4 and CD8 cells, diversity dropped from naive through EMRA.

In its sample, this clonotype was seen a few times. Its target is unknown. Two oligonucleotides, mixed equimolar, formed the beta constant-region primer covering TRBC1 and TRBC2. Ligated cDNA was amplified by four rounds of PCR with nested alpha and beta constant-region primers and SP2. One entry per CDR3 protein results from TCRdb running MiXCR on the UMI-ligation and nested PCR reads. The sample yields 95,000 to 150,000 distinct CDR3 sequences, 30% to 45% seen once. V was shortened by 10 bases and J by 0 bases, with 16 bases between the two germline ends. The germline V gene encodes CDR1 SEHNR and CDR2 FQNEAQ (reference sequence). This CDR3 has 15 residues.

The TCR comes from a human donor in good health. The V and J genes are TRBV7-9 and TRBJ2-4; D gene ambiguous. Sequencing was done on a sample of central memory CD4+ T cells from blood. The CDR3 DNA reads TGTGCCATCCAACTTGGGCCTCTAGCCAAAAACATTCAGTACTTC. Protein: CAIQLGPLAKNIQYF.